The rows below give T cell receptor beta chains drawn from one sample of a study of T cells after posttransplantation cyclophosphamide. The method was immunoSEQ multiplex PCR; TCRdb's version includes in-frame clones alone and lacks a portion of them. Among tens of thousands of clones, approximately 97% were seen once, and the ten largest hold 0.1% to 0.15%. The sequenced sample was naive CD4+ T cells sorted from PBMCs. These receptors came from a man aged 50 or older in good health, CMV-negative, and a related stem cell transplant donor. CDR3s include the opening cysteine and the closing phenylalanine or tryptophan. The D gene is left open where the match is weak. The listing skips clone size in some rows; elsewhere it reads once, few, many or a size class.

TRBV7-3	.	TRBJ2-7	.	TGTGCCAGCAGCCCTCAGGAGGGCGAGCAGTACTTC	CASSPQEGEQYF
TRBV4-3	.	TRBJ2-4	.	TGCGCCAGCAGCCAAGGTAGGACCGTCCTTCAGGGGAACATTCAGTACTTC	CASSQGRTVLQGNIQYF
TRBV5-6	TRBD1	TRBJ2-7	.	TGTGCCAGCAGCTCCACAGGGGGCGCCTACGAGCAGTACTTC	CASSSTGGAYEQYF
TRBV18	.	TRBJ1-3	.	TGTGCCAGCTCACCCCGACAGGACCTCTCTGGAAACACCATATATTTT	CASSPRQDLSGNTIYF
TRBV10-3	TRBD1	TRBJ1-5	.	TGTGCCATCAGTGACCCCCGGGAACCGGGACAGGGGAATAGAGGCAATCAGCCCCAGCATTTT	CAISDPREPGQGNRGNQPQHF
TRBV10-1	TRBD2	TRBJ2-7	.	TGCGCCAGCAGTGATTTCGCTAGCGGGAGCTACGAGCAGTACTTC	CASSDFASGSYEQYF
TRBV7-2	.	TRBJ1-2	.	TGTGCCAGCAGCTTAGGGGTGGGAGGGCCCCTCGTCTACACCTTC	CASSLGVGGPLVYTF
TRBV19	TRBD2	TRBJ2-3	.	TGTGCCAGTAGTAGGGGACTAGCGGGGGGTGATACGCAGTATTTT	CASSRGLAGGDTQYF
TRBV7-8	.	TRBJ1-1	.	TGTGCCAGCAGCGGTTACATTAAACGAGCTTTCTTT	CASSGYIKRAFF
TRBV7-3	.	TRBJ2-7	.	TGTGCCAGCAGCTTAACGTTCAGGGGCGGCGACGAGCAGTACTTC	CASSLTFRGGDEQYF
TRBV19	.	TRBJ2-6	.	TGTGCCACCTCTCGGGGGGCGACCTCTGGGGCCAACGTCCTGACTTTC	CATSRGATSGANVLTF
TRBV2	.	TRBJ1-3	once	TGTGCCAGCAGCAAGGACATATCTGGAAACACCATATATTTT	CASSKDISGNTIYF
TRBV6-1	TRBD1	TRBJ1-1	.	TGTGCCAGCAGCTACAGGGGGGTAAACTCTGAAGCTTTCTTT	CASSYRGVNSEAFF
TRBV7-2	.	TRBJ2-5	.	TGTGCCAGCAGCTTAGCCATAGAAGTGATCCAGTACTTC	CASSLAIEVIQYF
TRBV27	.	TRBJ1-5	.	TGTGCCAGCAGTTTAGAGGGAAGGGATCAGCCCCAGCATTTT	CASSLEGRDQPQHF
TRBV10-3	TRBD1	TRBJ2-2	.	TGTGCCATCAGTGACAGGGGGCCGAACACCGGGGAGCTGTTTTTT	CAISDRGPNTGELFF
TRBV7-9	.	TRBJ2-5	.	TGTGCCAGCAGCTCCCTCCCCGGACCGGACAACCCCCGGAAGACCCAGTACTTC	CASSSLPGPDNPRKTQYF
TRBV7-9	.	TRBJ1-4	once	TGTGCCAGCAGTGAGGGGGTTGCTAATGAAAAACTGTTTTTT	CASSEGVANEKLFF
TRBV12-5	TRBD1	TRBJ2-1	.	TGTGCTAGTGGTTTGGTGGCAGGGGGCGTCAATGAGCAGTTCTTC	CASGLVAGGVNEQFF
TRBV18	TRBD2	TRBJ2-1	.	TGTGCCAGCTCACCCCTAGCGGGAGACGCTGAGCAGTTCTTC	CASSPLAGDAEQFF
TRBV19	TRBD1	TRBJ1-3	.	TGTGCCACCTCCCTAACAGGGGAATCTGGAAACACCATATATTTT	CATSLTGESGNTIYF
TRBV27	.	TRBJ1-4	.	TGTGCCAGCAGCGGACTAGCAACTAATGAAAAACTGTTTTTT	CASSGLATNEKLFF
TRBV4-1	.	TRBJ2-1	.	TGCGCCAGCAGCCAAGATGTCTCGCGCCCCAATGAGCAGTTCTTC	CASSQDVSRPNEQFF
TRBV5-1	TRBD2	TRBJ2-1	once	TGCGCCAGCAGCTTGGGACTAGCGGTGCGGGGTAATGAGCAGTTCTTC	CASSLGLAVRGNEQFF
TRBV27	.	TRBJ2-6	.	TGTGCCAGCAGTTTAAGTCGGGGGGCCAACGTCCTGACTTTC	CASSLSRGANVLTF
TRBV6-5	TRBD1	TRBJ1-5	.	TGTGCCAGCAGCTGGACAGGGTCTCAGCCCCAGCATTTT	CASSWTGSQPQHF
TRBV7-6	TRBD1	TRBJ2-5	.	TGTGCCAGCAGCCCGGGGACAGGTACCGGACGAGCTTACTTC	CASSPGTGTGRAYF
TRBV19	TRBD1	TRBJ1-6	.	TGTGCCAGTAGTCTTTCGGACAGGGGTAATTCACCCCTCCACTTT	CASSLSDRGNSPLHF
TRBV19	.	TRBJ2-5	once	TGTGCCAGTAGTATCCAGGGAATCCTACAAGAGACCCAGTACTTC	CASSIQGILQETQYF
TRBV7-9	.	TRBJ1-4	.	TGTGCCAGCAGCTTCCCCAGGAATAATGAAAAACTGTTTTTT	CASSFPRNNEKLFF
TRBV19	TRBD1	TRBJ1-5	few	TGTGCCAGTAGTAAAAGGACAGGGAGTGGCAATCAGCCCCAGCATTTT	CASSKRTGSGNQPQHF
TRBV21-1	.	TRBJ2-6	.	TGTGCCAGCCCCCGGACAGTCTTCCCCTCTGGGGCCAACGTCCTGACTTTC	CASPRTVFPSGANVLTF
TRBV27	.	TRBJ1-1	.	TGTGCCAGCAGTATCGGGTCGTTTATAAACACTGAAGCTTTCTTT	CASSIGSFINTEAFF
TRBV7-3	.	TRBJ1-1	.	TGTGCCAGCCTAGGACAGCCGAACACTGAAGCTTTCTTT	CASLGQPNTEAFF
TRBV7-8	TRBD1	TRBJ2-7	once	TGTGCCAGCAGCCCATCGGGACAGGTGATGGGCGAGCAGTACTTC	CASSPSGQVMGEQYF
TRBV19	TRBD1	TRBJ1-2	.	TGTGCCAGTAGCCGGGGGCGGACAGGGGGCGAGAACTATGGCTACACCTTC	CASSRGRTGGENYGYTF
TRBV25-1	TRBD1	TRBJ1-1	.	TGTGCCAGCAGTGCAAGGGACAGGATGAACACTGAAGCTTTCTTT	CASSARDRMNTEAFF
TRBV5-1	.	TRBJ2-2	.	TGCGCCAGCAGCTTCCAGGGGAGAACCGGGGAGCTGTTTTTT	CASSFQGRTGELFF
TRBV7-9	TRBD1	TRBJ1-4	.	TGTGCCAGCAGCCGGGACAGGAATGAAAAACTGTTTTTT	CASSRDRNEKLFF
TRBV5-1	TRBD2	TRBJ2-5	.	TGCGCCAGCAGCTTCGGGACTAGCGGGGTCCAAGAGACCCAGTACTTC	CASSFGTSGVQETQYF
TRBV27	TRBD1	TRBJ1-6	.	TGTGCCAGCAGATTACGACAGGGAGTAAGCTCCTATAATTCACCCCTCCACTTT	CASRLRQGVSSYNSPLHF
TRBV6-5	TRBD1	TRBJ2-3	.	TGTGCCAGCAGTTGGCTGACAGGGGCCGGGACAGATACGCAGTATTTT	CASSWLTGAGTDTQYF
TRBV27	TRBD1	TRBJ1-2	.	TGTGCCAGCAGTGGACAGGGGGCGGAGGCTAACTATGGCTACACCTTC	CASSGQGAEANYGYTF
TRBV2	TRBD2	TRBJ2-1	.	TGTGCCAGCAGGAGGGGACTAGCGGCTAACAATGAGCAGTTCTTC	CASRRGLAANNEQFF
TRBV27	.	TRBJ1-2	.	TGTGCCAGCCGACGGACGGGGGGTGGAGATGGCTACACCTTC	CASRRTGGGDGYTF
TRBV9	.	TRBJ2-1	.	TGTGCCAGCAGCGTAGAGAGTAGAGGAGGTGAGCAGTTCTTC	CASSVESRGGEQFF